Listed below are T cell receptor beta chains from one sample, sequenced in a study of T cell changes during pregnancy in multiple sclerosis. Generated by immunoSEQ multiplex PCR, the TCRdb table keeps only in-frame clones and is missing some. The sample contains 85,000 to 120,000 clones, 75% to 95% of which appear only once. Sequences were derived from peripheral blood, sampled before pregnancy. Receptors originate from a female donor with multiple sclerosis, enrolled in a pregnancy study. Both conserved end residues are part of each CDR3. Fields, in order: V gene, D gene, clone size, J gene, CDR3 DNA, CDR3 protein. A D gene is named only where the DNA matches it firmly. The size entry is marked missing in some rows and otherwise reads once, few, many or a size class.

TRBV7-9	TRBD2	once	TRBJ2-1	TGTGCCAGCAGCAGGGTTCCGGTAGCGGGAGGGCGCAATGAGCAGTTCTTC	CASSRVPVAGGRNEQFF
TRBV10-3	TRBD1	NA	TRBJ1-6	TGTGCCATCAGTGAGTCCAGGGGGATGGAGAATTCACCCCTCCACTTT	CAISESRGMENSPLHF
TRBV27	NA	once	TRBJ2-1	TGTGCCAGCAGCACATACAATGAGCAGTTCTTC	CASSTYNEQFF
TRBV6-5	NA	NA	TRBJ1-2	TGTGCCAGCAGTGCTCAGGGCTATGGCTACACCTTC	CASSAQGYGYTF
TRBV7-9	NA	NA	TRBJ1-5	TGTGCCAGCAGCTTGGACAGCCACAATCAGCCCCAGCATTTT	CASSLDSHNQPQHF
TRBV7-2	TRBD1	few	TRBJ1-2	TGTGCCAGCAGCTTACCTGGACAGGGCGACTACACCTTC	CASSLPGQGDYTF
TRBV9	TRBD1	NA	TRBJ1-2	TGTGCCAGCATGAGGGGGGCAGGGGGCTTCGGAGGCTACACCTTC	CASMRGAGGFGGYTF
TRBV10-3	NA	NA	TRBJ2-7	TGTGCCATCAGCCCAGGGCAGGGCGAGCAGTACTTC	CAISPGQGEQYF
TRBV27	NA	NA	TRBJ2-7	TGTGCCAGCAGCGGAGGGGGCTCCTACGAGCAGTACTTC	CASSGGGSYEQYF
TRBV5-1	TRBD2	NA	TRBJ2-7	TGCGCCAGCAGCTTGGGAGGCGGGGGGCTCGGCGAGCAGTACTTC	CASSLGGGGLGEQYF
TRBV7-2	NA	NA	TRBJ2-1	TGTGCCAGCAGCCGTCTACCGGGACAAACCAATGAGCAGTTCTTC	CASSRLPGQTNEQFF
TRBV7-3	NA	NA	TRBJ2-1	TGTGCCAGCAGCTCCACTAGCTCCGATGAGCAGTTCTTC	CASSSTSSDEQFF
TRBV7-9	NA	NA	TRBJ1-4	TGTGCCAGCAGCTTAATCCAGGGTTTCGAAAAACTGTTTTTT	CASSLIQGFEKLFF
TRBV10-3	TRBD2	NA	TRBJ2-7	TGTGCCATCAGTGTGTCTCTAGCGGGAGCCTACGAGCAGTACTTC	CAISVSLAGAYEQYF
TRBV2	NA	NA	TRBJ2-7	TGTGCCAGCAGAGCAGGGTCCTCCTACGAGCAGTACTTC	CASRAGSSYEQYF
TRBV21-1	NA	NA	TRBJ2-7	TGTGCCAGCAGCAAAGGAGCCACGGGTGATCCCTACGAGCAGTACTTC	CASSKGATGDPYEQYF
TRBV28	TRBD1	NA	TRBJ1-2	TGTGCCAGCAGACTGGGACAGGGGGGAGCTAACTATGGCTACACCTTC	CASRLGQGGANYGYTF
TRBV7-9	TRBD1	NA	TRBJ1-1	TGTGCCAGCAGCCTCTGGGACAGGGTCACTGAAGCTTTCTTT	CASSLWDRVTEAFF
TRBV28	TRBD2	NA	TRBJ2-1	TGTGCCAGCAGTAGGGGACTAGCGGGAGGGAACCACAATGAGCAGTTCTTC	CASSRGLAGGNHNEQFF
TRBV11-3	TRBD1	NA	TRBJ1-2	TGTGCCAGCAGCTTAAACCGGGACAGAGCGTTAGCTAACTATGGCTACACCTTC	CASSLNRDRALANYGYTF
TRBV7-2	TRBD1	NA	TRBJ2-7	TGTGCCAGCAGCTTGACAGGGTTCGGGTACGAGCAGTACTTC	CASSLTGFGYEQYF
TRBV7-2	NA	NA	TRBJ1-1	TGTGCCAGCAGCTTAGCCCCCACTTATGGTTACACTGAAGCTTTCTTT	CASSLAPTYGYTEAFF
TRBV7-3	TRBD2	NA	TRBJ2-1	TGTGCCAGCAGCAGAACTAGCGGGAGCGATGAGCAGTTCTTC	CASSRTSGSDEQFF
TRBV28	TRBD1	NA	TRBJ2-4	TGTGCCAGCAGTCCAAGCCCCCGGACAGGACAGTGGGACATTCAGTACTTC	CASSPSPRTGQWDIQYF
TRBV5-4	TRBD2	once	TRBJ2-1	TGTGCCAGCAGCTTGGCCGGCGGTCTAGCGGGGCAGTTCTTC	CASSLAGGLAGQFF
TRBV6-5	TRBD2	NA	TRBJ2-5	TGTGCCAGCAGTGGGTTAGCGGGGGGCCAAGAGACCCAGTACTTC	CASSGLAGGQETQYF
TRBV7-2	NA	NA	TRBJ1-5	TGTGCCAGCAGCTTAACGGCGAGGCACCATCAGCCCCAGCATTTT	CASSLTARHHQPQHF
TRBV2	NA	NA	TRBJ1-6	TGTGCCAGCAGTGATCTGGGGGGTAATTCACCCCTCCACTTT	CASSDLGGNSPLHF
TRBV28	NA	NA	TRBJ1-2	TGTGCCAGCAGTGGACAGTTCTATGGCTACACCTTC	CASSGQFYGYTF
TRBV6-5	NA	NA	TRBJ2-2	TGTGCCAGCAGTGATACTTTGAACACCGGGGAGCTGTTTTTT	CASSDTLNTGELFF
TRBV28	TRBD2	NA	TRBJ2-1	TGTGCCGGCAGTAGGGGGACTAGCGGGACCAATGAGCAGTTCTTC	CAGSRGTSGTNEQFF
TRBV5-4	NA	NA	TRBJ1-1	TGTGCCAGCAGGGGAATAACAGGGAACACTGAAGCTTTCTTT	CASRGITGNTEAFF
TRBV29-1	TRBD1	NA	TRBJ1-2	TGCAGCGCCACCTCGGGACAGGGTTATGGCTACACCTTC	CSATSGQGYGYTF
TRBV2	TRBD1	NA	TRBJ1-1	TGTGCCAGCAGGGAGAATTATCTTCGACAGGGCGGGACTGAAGCTTTCTTT	CASRENYLRQGGTEAFF
TRBV19	NA	NA	TRBJ2-5	TGTGCCAGTAGTATTAGTGGAGGGACCTTCCCCCAAGAGACCCAGTACTTC	CASSISGGTFPQETQYF
TRBV10-3	TRBD1	NA	TRBJ2-1	TGTGCCATCAGCCAGACAGGGGCCAGGCCGGGGGAGCAGTTCTTC	CAISQTGARPGEQFF
TRBV7-9	NA	NA	TRBJ2-3	TGTGCCAGCAGCTTATCAGGAACCACAGATACGCAGTATTTT	CASSLSGTTDTQYF
TRBV7-2	NA	NA	TRBJ2-6	TGTGCCAGCAGCTTAGAATCGAGGGAAGGTGGGGCCAACGTCCTGACTTTC	CASSLESREGGANVLTF